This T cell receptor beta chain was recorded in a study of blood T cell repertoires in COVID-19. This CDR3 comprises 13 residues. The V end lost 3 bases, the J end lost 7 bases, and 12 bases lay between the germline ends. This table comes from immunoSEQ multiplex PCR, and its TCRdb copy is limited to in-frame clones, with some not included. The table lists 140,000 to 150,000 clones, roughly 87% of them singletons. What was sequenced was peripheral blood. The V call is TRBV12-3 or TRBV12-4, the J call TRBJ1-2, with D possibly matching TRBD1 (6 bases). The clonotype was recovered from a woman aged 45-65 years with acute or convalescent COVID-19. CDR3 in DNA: TGTGCCAGCAGTTTGGGGGGGCGGGTTGGCTACACCTTC. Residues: CASSLGGRVGYTF.